This T cell receptor (beta chain) was identified in a study of cytomegalovirus exposure and HLA in healthy donors. The germline V gene encodes CDR1 MNHEY and CDR2 SVGAGI. V was clipped by 5 bases and J by 5 bases, with 9 bases between them. The CDR3 is made up of 12 amino acids. TCRdb's table, derived via immunoSEQ multiplex PCR, lists solely in-frame clones and lacks some. The repertoire consists of 55,000 to 75,000 clones, with approximately 93% occurring once and the leading ten covering approximately 1.3%. The gene calls are TRBV6-5 and TRBJ2-5; D is perhaps TRBD1 (5 bases). The sequenced sample was PBMCs. The TCR sequence derives from a man between 18 and 35 years old in good health and CMV-seropositive. CDR3 protein: CASSRQRETQYF. CDR3 DNA sequence: TGTGCCAGCAGTCGACAGAGGGAGACCCAGTACTTC.